The text below deals with one T cell receptor (beta chain). Antigen unknown. The CDR3 carries no conserved terminal phenylalanine or tryptophan, so it likely arises from a read error. The limits of the CDR3 on the DNA are not certain, so only TCRdb's listed CDR3 is given. From RNA, the CDR3 regions of TCR beta chains were amplified and sequenced. The workflow started with a first-round RT-PCR run with HTBI primers and then moved on to a second-round multiplex PCR. TCRdb called the multiplex PCR reads again in MiXCR, with one record for every CDR3 protein. The table lists approximately 700,000 distinct CDR3 sequences, roughly 40% of them singletons. The CDR3 numbers 9 amino acids, ends counted. Per germline, CDR1 SEHNR and CDR2 FQNEAQ (reference sequence). This sample was included in a study of Graves' ophthalmopathy and Graves' hyperthyroidism. Study-wide findings and caveats: Cross-validated, the 13-signature model showed 87.88%/81.08% sensitivity/specificity, and 80%/75% in the test set.

The chain uses TRBV7-9 and TRBJ1-3. This receptor was identified in an adult man with Graves' ophthalmopathy. The sequencing sample was made of peripheral blood. The chain's CDR3 is CASSLRGNT.